The clone carrying this T cell receptor (beta chain) was seen just once. The germline V gene encodes CDR1 LNHNV and CDR2 YYDKDF (reference sequence). This CDR3 spans 15 amino acids. The V and J ends lost 4 bases and 2 bases respectively, with 14 bases between them. The data stem from a study of fetal regulatory T cell absence and autoimmunity. The assay was run at survey level. Using immunoSEQ multiplex PCR, the repertoire was profiled, and TCRdb retains in-frame clones only, with some absent. The sample has about 95,000 clones; less than 80% are singletons. The origin of this receptor is a male donor with IPEX syndrome. Sequenced material: pancreas tissue. The V and J genes are TRBV15 and TRBJ2-5; D not certain. The CDR3 DNA reads as TGTGCCACCAGCAAGTTAACGGCGGAACAAGAGACCCAGTACTTC. Translation gives CATSKLTAEQETQYF.